What follows are 24 T cell receptor beta chains derived from one specimen sequenced in a study of response to subunit inactivated influenza vaccine. TCRdb re-analysed the RT-PCR reads in MiXCR, keeping a single row per CDR3 protein. The top ten clones hold about a tenth of a sample with around 850,000 distinct CDR3 sequences, roughly 18% of them seen once. Specimen: PBMCs from blood, collected roughly 5 days after vaccination. These receptors all stem from a man aged 50 to 60 who received an inactivated influenza vaccine.

This clonotype was detected ten times or more. The chain is built from TRBV12-3 or TRBV12-4 and TRBJ2-7; D is unclear. Trimming stripped 2 bases from V and 1 base from J, with 9 bases between. The CDR3 runs 14 residues. As DNA, the CDR3 is TGTGCCAGCAGTTTAAGTTGGCTGTCCTACGAGCAGTACTTC. Translating it yields CASSLSWLSYEQYF.

This clonotype was counted many times. The rearrangement uses TRBV29-1 and TRBJ1-2; D uncertain. Germline loops: CDR1 SQVTM, CDR2 ANQGSEA. This CDR3 is 16 amino acids long. V shed 1 base and J shed 2 bases, with 17 bases lying between them. Here the CDR3 reads CSVEGGAGTTNYGYTF. The DNA for the CDR3 is TGCAGCGTTGAAGGGGGTGCAGGAACTACCAACTATGGCTACACCTTC.

This clonotype was observed a handful of times. CDR3 sequence reads: CASSFGQGGLRLYNEQFF. The DNA for the CDR3 is TGCGCCAGCAGCTTCGGACAGGGCGGTTTGCGACTCTACAATGAGCAGTTCTTC. This rearrangement joins TRBV5-1 to TRBJ2-1; TRBD1 aligns across 8 bases. Per germline, CDR1 SGHRS and CDR2 YFSETQ. J lost 3 bases, V lost 2 bases, and 13 bases had no gene match. The CDR3 extends over 18 amino acids.

The gene calls are TRBV21-1 and TRBJ1-5; the table's D gene call, TRBD1, was not cross checked with the DNA. TRBV21-1 represents a pseudogene. The CDR3 extends over 18 amino acids. The CDR3 region has the DNA TGTGCCAGCAGCAAAGGGGACAGGGGGAGAGTTCGGAATCAGCCCCAGCATTTT. Encoded protein: CASSKGDRGRVRNQPQHF.

This clonotype was observed a few times. V usage is TRBV5-4 and J usage is TRBJ2-7, with D perhaps matching TRBD1 (6 bases). The CDR3 extends over 15 amino acids. Per the germline V gene, CDR1 is SGHNT and CDR2 is YYREEE (reference sequence). Deletions cut 0 bases from V and 4 bases from J, with 14 bases between. The CDR3 sequence is CASSLVQGGRYEQYF. CDR3 DNA: TGTGCCAGCAGCTTGGTACAGGGTGGCAGGTACGAGCAGTACTTC.

The chain recombines TRBV20-1 with TRBJ2-5; no clear D. Trimming pared 3 bases from V and 5 bases from J, leaving 10 bases between. CDR1 is DFQATT, CDR2 SNEGSKA, per germline (reference sequence). The CDR3 runs 12 residues. CDR3 in DNA: TGCAGTGCTAGTCAGGCTGGGGAGACCCAGTACTTC. Protein sequence: CSASQAGETQYF.

This clonotype was counted a few times. This chain uses TRBV6-2 or TRBV6-3 with TRBJ2-7; no clear D. The ends were cut back, 2 bases at V and 2 bases at J, with 7 bases in the middle. Germline lookup yields CDR1 MNHEY and CDR2 SVGEGT. This CDR3 comprises 13 residues. Written as DNA, the CDR3 is TGTGCCAGCAGTTACCGCAGAGCCTACGAGCAGTACTTC. Its protein product is CASSYRRAYEQYF.

V is TRBV12-3 or TRBV12-4 and J is TRBJ2-7; a possible D gene is TRBD1 (5 bases). This CDR3 is 15 amino acids long. V lost 2 bases to trimming and J lost 3 bases, with 14 bases between them. CDR3: CASSLFWGSNYEQYF. DNA of the CDR3: TGTGCCAGCAGTTTATTCTGGGGCTCCAACTACGAGCAGTACTTC.

The chain carries TRBV5-6 and TRBJ1-1; D remains unclear. This CDR3 region has 13 residues. Between the trimmed V and J ends, which lost 0 bases and 3 bases, there was a span of 6 bases. In germline, CDR1 is SGHDT, CDR2 YYEEEE. The CDR3 spells CASSLAWDTEAFF. For the CDR3, the DNA is TGTGCCAGCAGCTTGGCTTGGGACACTGAAGCTTTCTTT.

This sequence joins TRBV10-2 and TRBJ2-1; TRBD1 agrees at 10 bases. V lost 4 bases, J lost 4 bases, and 10 bases stayed unmatched. The germline V gene has CDR1 WSHSY and CDR2 SAAADI. This CDR3 has 17 amino acids. The CDR3, as DNA: TGCGCCAGCAGTGGGAACACGCGGGACAGGGGTTACAATGAGCAGTTCTTC. Its translation is CASSGNTRDRGYNEQFF.

This clonotype was recorded many times. The chain joins TRBV5-1 to TRBJ2-3, with unresolved D. The CDR3 is 14 amino acids. The germline CDR1 and CDR2 sequences are SGHRS and YFSETQ. The ends were cut back, 2 bases at V and 2 bases at J, with 9 bases in the middle. The CDR3 nucleotides read TGCGCCAGCAGCTTAACAGCTGACACAGATACGCAGTATTTT. Translated, it gives CASSLTADTDTQYF.

This clonotype was recorded many times. This chain links TRBV4-3 with TRBJ2-1; 10 bases fit TRBD2. From germline, CDR1 is LGHNA and CDR2 YSLEER. J lost 9 bases, V lost 0 bases, and 8 bases had no gene match. The CDR3 length is 16 residues. The CDR3 sequence: CASSQDLQRGGGEQFF. The CDR3 nucleotides read TGCGCCAGCAGCCAAGATCTTCAGCGGGGGGGCGGTGAGCAGTTCTTC.

The V call is TRBV28, the J call TRBJ2-5; 7 bases map to TRBD1. This CDR3 region has 14 residues. Germline trimming cut 2 bases from V and 5 bases from J; bases unmatched to any gene: 5. Per germline, CDR1 MDHEN and CDR2 SYDVKM. CDR3 coding DNA: TGTGCCAGCAGTTTACGGGACAGTGGGGAGACCCAGTACTTC. It is translated as CASSLRDSGETQYF.

The rearrangement links TRBV12-3 or TRBV12-4 to TRBJ2-7, with 14 bases fitting TRBD2. The junction had 6 bases not matched to a gene; V was cut back by 0 bases and J by 5 bases. This CDR3 is built from 17 residues. This chain's CDR3 is CASSLASGLAGAHEQYF. Here the CDR3 DNA reads TGTGCCAGCAGTTTAGCCTCGGGACTAGCGGGAGCTCACGAGCAGTACTTC.

The V and J genes are TRBV7-2 and TRBJ2-5; 12 nucleotides agree with TRBD2. CDR3 length equals 16 residues. In germline, CDR1 is SGHTA, CDR2 FQGNSA. Losses at the gene ends were 3 bases for V and 5 bases for J; bases not matched to a gene: 7. This CDR3 reads CASSLRLAGVVETQYF. The DNA for the CDR3 is TGTGCCAGCAGCTTGAGACTAGCGGGAGTTGTTGAGACCCAGTACTTC.

Only a few counts were recorded for this clonotype. The J gene is TRBJ2-3, the V gene TRBV20-1, with TRBD2 matching 7 bases. V lost 3 bases to trimming and J lost 2 bases; unmatched junction nucleotides: 5. Germline CDR1 and CDR2: DFQATT and SNEGSKA (reference sequence). This CDR3 is built from 14 residues. Here the CDR3 reads CSASLAVNTDTQYF. As DNA, the CDR3 is TGCAGTGCTAGCCTAGCGGTTAACACAGATACGCAGTATTTT.

J is TRBJ1-6 and V is TRBV5-1; D not certain. CDR1 and CDR2 (germline): SGHRS, YFSETQ. Trimming took off 1 base at V and 5 bases at J, with 4 bases between the two ends. The CDR3 extends over 13 amino acids. This CDR3 reads CASSLPDNSPLHF. The CDR3 DNA reads as TGCGCCAGCAGCTTGCCGGATAATTCACCCCTCCACTTT.

V usage is TRBV4-3 and J usage is TRBJ2-3, with 9 bases aligning to TRBD1. The CDR3 extends over 16 amino acids. Germline-derived CDR1 and CDR2 are LGHNA and YSLEER. J was trimmed by 3 bases and V by 0 bases; bases with no gene match: 4. CDR3 residues: CASSQDQGTGTDTQYF. The CDR3 region has the DNA TGCGCCAGCAGCCAAGATCAGGGGACAGGGACAGATACGCAGTATTTT.

In nucleotides, the CDR3 is TGCAGTGCACCCGGAGTAGGGGTTCGCTACGAGCAGTACTTC. Protein sequence: CSAPGVGVRYEQYF. This chain connects TRBV20-1 to TRBJ2-7; perhaps TRBD1 as D (5 bases). Germline CDR1 reads DFQATT; CDR2 reads SNEGSKA (reference sequence). The CDR3 runs to 14 residues. Trimming cost V 6 bases and J 3 bases, with 18 bases left between them.

In its sample, this clonotype was seen a few times. The chain links TRBV4-2 to TRBJ2-1; 12 positions agree with TRBD2. Germline V gene data show CDR1 as LGHNA and CDR2 as YNFKEQ. The CDR3 sequence is 19 residues long. The ends lost 3 bases at V and 0 bases at J; junction bases unmatched: 9. The CDR3 DNA follows: TGTGCCAGCAGCCATCGGCGCCTAGCGGGAGGGAGCTCCTACAATGAGCAGTTCTTC. This translates into CASSHRRLAGGSSYNEQFF.

The chain employs TRBV10-3 and TRBJ2-7, with TRBD2 matching 7 bases. After removal of 10 bases from V and 3 bases from J, the junction contained 6 bases not matched to a gene. The germline V gene has CDR1 ENHRY and CDR2 SYGVKD. This CDR3 has 12 residues. The CDR3 spells CASRDYHYEQYF. Written as DNA, the CDR3 is TGTGCCAGCCGGGACTATCACTACGAGCAGTACTTC.

The chain uses TRBV7-2 and TRBJ2-7; D might be TRBD1 (5 bases). CDR1 and CDR2 (germline): SGHTA, FQGNSA. CDR3 size: 14 residues. Between the trimmed V and J ends, which lost 0 bases and 5 bases, there was a span of 11 bases. CDR3: CASSLAIIGDEQYF. The CDR3 DNA is TGTGCCAGCAGCTTAGCGATTATAGGGGACGAGCAGTACTTC.

This clonotype came up a few times. The rearrangement uses TRBV4-3 and TRBJ1-4; 7 bases agree with TRBD1. Germline-derived CDR1 and CDR2 are LGHNA and YSLEER. V dropped 0 bases and J dropped 10; count of bases not matched to a gene: 11. CDR3 length: 16 residues. The CDR3 spells CASSQEDRTGDGKLFF. CDR3 bases: TGCGCCAGCAGCCAAGAAGACAGAACAGGGGACGGAAAACTGTTTTTT.

This chain connects TRBV3-1 to TRBJ1-2; a possible D gene is TRBD1 (5 bases). Trimming left V 1 base short and J 6 bases short, with 6 bases between. CDR1 is LGHDT, CDR2 YNNKEL, per germline (reference sequence). This CDR3 contains 12 residues. The CDR3 reads CASSQVGDGYTF. CDR3 in DNA: TGTGCCAGCAGCCAAGTGGGGGATGGCTACACCTTC.